A selection of T cell receptor beta chains follows, all from one sample in a study of T cells in Graves' hyperthyroidism and ophthalmopathy. TCRdb processed the multiplex PCR reads anew with MiXCR; each CDR3 protein has one entry. The sample shows 500,000 to 600,000 distinct CDR3 sequences, roughly 17% of them seen only once. Sequenced: blood. The receptors were sampled from a woman between 18 and 30 years old with Graves' hyperthyroidism. The CDR3 runs from the conserved cysteine through the conserved F or W. The D gene is left open where the match is weak. A row's size may be missing; if present it is once, few, many or a size class.

v_gene: TRBV28; abundance: many; d_gene: TRBD2; j_gene: TRBJ2-3; CDR3nt: TGTGCCAGCAGTTTGGCTAGCGGGAGATTCGCAGATACGCAGTATTTT; CDR3aa: CASSLASGRFADTQYF
v_gene: TRBV9; abundance: .; d_gene: .; j_gene: TRBJ1-6; CDR3nt: TGTGCCAGCAGCGCCAATTGGGGTTCACCCCTCCACTTT; CDR3aa: CASSANWGSPLHF
v_gene: TRBV5-4; abundance: .; d_gene: TRBD1; j_gene: TRBJ1-2; CDR3nt: TGTGCCAGCAGCGGGCGGACAGGGGGTGGCTACACCTTC; CDR3aa: CASSGRTGGGYTF
v_gene: TRBV18; abundance: many; d_gene: .; j_gene: TRBJ1-3; CDR3nt: TGTGCCAGCTCACCACGATCCGGTTCCGGAAACACCATATATTTT; CDR3aa: CASSPRSGSGNTIYF
v_gene: TRBV11-3; abundance: many; d_gene: TRBD1; j_gene: TRBJ2-3; CDR3nt: TGTGCCAGCAGCTCCGGACAGGGCCTCACAGATACGCAGTATTTT; CDR3aa: CASSSGQGLTDTQYF
v_gene: TRBV20-1; abundance: once; d_gene: .; j_gene: TRBJ2-7; CDR3nt: TGCAGTGCTGACGGTACCCTCTACGAGCAGTACTTC; CDR3aa: CSADGTLYEQYF
v_gene: TRBV6-1; abundance: .; d_gene: TRBD1; j_gene: TRBJ1-1; CDR3nt: TGTGCCAGCAGGCATAGGACAATTAAGGGGGCTGACACTGAAGCTTTCTTT; CDR3aa: CASRHRTIKGADTEAFF
v_gene: TRBV19; abundance: few; d_gene: .; j_gene: TRBJ1-2; CDR3nt: TGTGCCAGTAGTATAGATCAGGGCTACACCTTC; CDR3aa: CASSIDQGYTF
v_gene: TRBV11-2; abundance: many; d_gene: .; j_gene: TRBJ1-1; CDR3nt: TGTGCCAGCAGCTTAGTTCCACTGGAAGCTTTCTTT; CDR3aa: CASSLVPLEAFF
v_gene: TRBV12-3/TRBV12-4; abundance: .; d_gene: TRBD2; j_gene: TRBJ2-5; CDR3nt: TGTGCCAGCAGTCCTAGACTAGCGGCGACTGCTCAAGAGACCCAGTACTTC; CDR3aa: CASSPRLAATAQETQYF
v_gene: TRBV24-1; abundance: many; d_gene: .; j_gene: TRBJ2-7; CDR3nt: TGTGCCACCAGTCGCGAGGGGAGCTACGAGCAGTACTTC; CDR3aa: CATSREGSYEQYF
v_gene: TRBV11-1; abundance: many; d_gene: .; j_gene: TRBJ2-5; CDR3nt: TGTGCCAGCAGCTTCGGTGGGGCGAAGACCCAGTACTTC; CDR3aa: CASSFGGAKTQYF
v_gene: TRBV29-1; abundance: many; d_gene: TRBD1; j_gene: TRBJ1-2; CDR3nt: TGCAGCGTTGGGACAGGGGGCGACTATGGCTACACCTTC; CDR3aa: CSVGTGGDYGYTF